A single sample is the source of the 13 T cell receptor beta chains below, sequenced in a study of blood T cell repertoires in COVID-19. The table came from immunoSEQ multiplex PCR; TCRdb's copy has only in-frame clones and leaves some out. The repertoire holds over 200,000 clones, with around 89% as singletons. The sequenced sample consisted of peripheral blood. These receptor sequences come from a woman in her thirties or forties with acute or convalescent COVID-19.

Remarks on this clone: Germline is not matched at one junction end, which may reflect a read error. In DNA form, the CDR3 reads TGTGCCAGCAGTCTATGGACTAGTCTCTCAGATACGCAGTATTTT. Its translation: CASSLWTSLSDTQYF. The chain employs TRBV28 and TRBJ2-3; 7 bases agree with TRBD2. The CDR3 covers 15 residues. Germline V gives CDR1 MDHEN, CDR2 SYDVKM.

The CDR3 loop is CASSVPQGRMGNTEAFF. CDR3 in DNA: TGTGCCAGCAGTGTCCCCCAGGGGCGTATGGGGAACACTGAAGCTTTCTTT. The chain recombines TRBV6-1 with TRBJ1-1; D is perhaps TRBD1 (6 bases). In germline, CDR1 is MNHNS, CDR2 SASEGT. Trimming removed 4 bases from V and 1 base from J, with 19 bases in between. This CDR3 region has 17 residues.

This chain links TRBV11-2 with TRBJ2-1; D might be TRBD2 (5 bases). Germline loops: CDR1 SGHAT, CDR2 FQNNGV. The CDR3 contains 15 residues. V was pared by 5 bases and J by 7 bases, with 18 bases between. CDR3 sequence: CASSEGVVGLNEQFF. For the CDR3, the DNA is TGTGCCAGCAGCGAAGGTGTAGTTGGACTGAATGAGCAGTTCTTC.

This clone was recorded once. The CDR3 spells CATSDSLTSGGFDEQFF. The CDR3 coding sequence is TGTGCCACCAGTGATTCCCTCACTAGCGGGGGATTTGATGAGCAGTTCTTC. V gene TRBV24-1 combines with J gene TRBJ2-1, with 11 bases lining up with TRBD2. Germline CDR1 is KGHDR and CDR2 is SFDVKD. With 2 bases clipped from V and 8 bases from J, the junction kept 10 bases outside the gene matches. The CDR3 covers 17 residues.

The chain carries TRBV10-3 and TRBJ1-4; no definite D call. In germline, CDR1 is ENHRY, CDR2 SYGVKD. This CDR3 has 16 residues. The germline V and J ends were trimmed by 2 bases and 0 bases, with 10 bases remaining between them. This CDR3 is CAISEPLGTTNEKLFF. CDR3 sequence (DNA): TGTGCCATCAGTGAGCCCCTCGGGACAACTAATGAAAAACTGTTTTTT.

Here the CDR3 reads CASSGQGSHGYTF. CDR3 bases: TGTGCCAGCAGCGGACAGGGAAGTCATGGCTACACCTTC. This chain joins TRBV9 and TRBJ1-2; 7 bases map to TRBD1. V shed 3 bases and J 6 bases; nucleotides not matched to a gene: 5. This CDR3 region has 13 residues. The germline gives CDR1 SGDLS, CDR2 YYNGEE.

This clone has a single count. The chain recombines TRBV25-1 with TRBJ1-1; no reliable D call. Germline CDR1 reads MGHDK; CDR2 reads SYGVNS. V gave up 3 bases and J gave up 4 bases, with 6 bases separating them. CDR3 length: 12 residues. The CDR3 here is CASSDRGTEAFF. The CDR3 bases are TGTGCCAGCAGTGACCGAGGCACTGAAGCTTTCTTT.

The rearrangement links TRBV4-1 to TRBJ2-5; 8 bases line up with TRBD2. V lost 4 bases to trimming and J lost 1 base; unmatched junction nucleotides: 8. The germline gives CDR1 MGHRA, CDR2 YSYEKL. The CDR3 contains 16 residues. For the CDR3, the DNA is TGCGCCAGCAGCCCGGGGGGAGCGGGGGTCCAAGAGACCCAGTACTTC. Its translation: CASSPGGAGVQETQYF.

The chain combines TRBV5-1 with TRBJ1-1; D remains ambiguous. The CDR3 runs 15 residues. Germline lookup yields CDR1 SGHRS and CDR2 YFSETQ. V lost 5 bases to trimming and J lost 1 base, with 15 bases between them. Written as DNA, the CDR3 is TGCGCCAGCAGGCGAATAGGAGGAGAGAACACTGAAGCTTTCTTT. Protein: CASRRIGGENTEAFF.

The chain has TRBV5-8 and TRBJ1-6; D uncertain. The V end was cut by 7 bases, the J end by 7 bases, with 21 bases between. The CDR3 has 16 residues. Looked up from germline, CDR1 is SGHTS and CDR2 is YDEGEE. For the CDR3, the DNA is TGTGCCAGCGGCGTCACCCGGGCCTCGGGAAATTCACCCCTCCACTTT. Protein product: CASGVTRASGNSPLHF.

The chain couples TRBV28 to TRBJ1-2, with TRBD1 matching over 8 bases. CDR1 and CDR2 from the germline V gene are MDHEN and SYDVKM. Losses at the gene ends were 4 bases for V and 4 bases for J; bases not matched to a gene: 14. This CDR3 contains 17 residues. CDR3 sequence: CASSSTGQQGAIYGYTF. CDR3 DNA: TGTGCCAGCAGTTCCACCGGGCAGCAGGGGGCTATCTATGGCTACACCTTC.

The CDR3 sequence is CASSIGGGVAEAFF. Written as DNA, the CDR3 is TGTGCCAGTAGTATAGGAGGGGGGGTTGCTGAAGCTTTCTTT. The chain employs TRBV19 and TRBJ1-1; TRBD1 is a possible D gene (6 bases). The V gene's germline CDR1 is LNHDA and CDR2 SQIVND (reference sequence). The length of the CDR3 is 14 residues. Trimming left V 1 base short and J 6 bases short, with 12 bases between.

This rearrangement joins TRBV14 to TRBJ1-1; possible D gene TRBD1, 6 bases. The ends were cut back, 5 bases at V and 1 base at J, with 17 bases in the middle. Per the germline V gene, CDR1 is SGHDN and CDR2 is FVKESK. The CDR3 has 16 amino acids. The CDR3 here is CASSTGGGPTNTEAFF. The CDR3 DNA is TGTGCCAGCAGCACTGGCGGGGGGCCCACGAACACTGAAGCTTTCTTT.